Shown below are 21 T cell receptor beta chains from a single sample sequenced in a study of T-cell memory formation after mild COVID-19. From the 5' RACE reads, TCRdb called clonotypes with MiXCR, one entry per CDR3 protein. The sample comprises a few hundred thousand distinct CDR3 sequences, roughly 14% of which are singletons, and less than 25% rests with the top ten. The sequencing input was PBMCs or a T cell subset sorted from them (not recorded which). Receptors were obtained from a man aged 18 to 35 who had mild COVID-19 (a few samples of this study predate the infection). Cell type and time point are not known.

This clonotype was detected a few times. The chain has TRBV6-5 and TRBJ2-3; the match to TRBD2 covers 9 bases. The CDR3 has 18 amino acids. Trimming cost V 7 bases and J 4 bases; bases outside gene matches: 18. CDR1 is MNHEY and CDR2 is SVGAGI in the germline V gene. The CDR3 nucleotides are TGTGCCAGCACCCAACAGTGGCGGGGGGGCAACCCCGCAGATACGCAGTATTTT. Translating it yields CASTQQWRGGNPADTQYF.

This clonotype came up many times. The chain recombines TRBV5-8 with TRBJ1-5; 12 nucleotides align to TRBD1. Germline V CDR1 and CDR2: SGHTS, YDEGEE. This CDR3 is built from 15 residues. V lost 6 bases, J lost 8 bases, and 9 bases stayed unmatched. CDR3 nucleotides: TGTGCCAGCAATCGGGACAGGGGGCGTTCGAAGCCCCAGCATTTT. It yields the protein CASNRDRGRSKPQHF. The entire variable domain, with the rest obtained from reference TRBV5-8 and TRBJ1-5, is as follows: EAGVTQSPTHLIKTRGQQATLRCSPISGHTSVYWYQQALGLGLQFLLWYDEGEERNRGNFPPRFSGRQFPNYSSELNVNALELEDSALYLCASNRDRGRSKPQHFGDGTRLSIL.

This clonotype came up many times. The CDR3 DNA follows: TGTGCCAGCAGTTTCACCCCCGGGGACGAGCAGTACGTC. Amino acids: CASSFTPGDEQYV. The V and J genes are TRBV12-3 or TRBV12-4 and TRBJ2-7; possible D gene TRBD2, 5 bases. The CDR3 extends over 13 amino acids. Trimming took off 3 bases at V and 5 bases at J, with 11 bases between the two ends.

The chain employs TRBV27 and TRBJ1-4; D may be TRBD1 (6 bases). Per germline, CDR1 MNHEY and CDR2 SMNVEV (reference sequence). The V end was cut by 7 bases, the J end by 8 bases, with 14 bases between. This CDR3 comprises 13 residues. The CDR3, as DNA: TGTGCCAGCACCTCGGGGGCACGGGAAAAACTGTTTTTT. Residues: CASTSGAREKLFF.

The rearrangement joins TRBV6-6 to TRBJ2-5, with D possibly TRBD2 on 6 matching bases. The V end was cut by 2 bases, the J end by 0 bases, with 7 bases between. The V gene's germline CDR1 is MNHNY and CDR2 SVGAGI (reference sequence). This CDR3 spans 14 amino acids. CDR3 sequence reads: CASSYGGYQETQYF. CDR3 in DNA: TGTGCCAGCAGTTACGGAGGGTACCAAGAGACCCAGTACTTC.

A few counts support this clonotype. The chain uses TRBV14 and TRBJ2-7; a possible D gene is TRBD2 (7 bases). Germline lookup yields CDR1 SGHDN and CDR2 FVKESK. Trimming stripped 3 bases from V and 3 bases from J, with 18 bases between. CDR3 length: 16 amino acids. CDR3 sequence: CASSQAPGGGIYEQYF. DNA of the CDR3: TGTGCCAGCAGCCAGGCGCCGGGGGGCGGAATCTACGAGCAGTACTTC.

The chain couples TRBV6-5 to TRBJ1-6; D remains unclear. Per the germline V gene, CDR1 is MNHEY and CDR2 is SVGAGI. The CDR3 covers 15 residues. V shed 9 bases and J shed 7 bases, with 19 bases lying between them. CDR3 DNA: TGTGCCAGTACATGGCGATTTGTCGGAAATTCACCCCTCCACTTT. Translated: CASTWRFVGNSPLHF.

Many counts were recorded for this clonotype. The V call is TRBV18, the J call TRBJ2-3; D gene unclear. This CDR3 comprises 12 residues. Per germline, CDR1 KGHSH and CDR2 LQKENI. Trimming took 2 bases from V and 2 from J, leaving 2 bases between them. The CDR3 is CASSPYTDTQYF. CDR3 DNA: TGTGCCAGCTCACCATACACAGATACGCAGTATTTT. The whole variable domain, filled in from reference TRBV18 and TRBJ2-3, reads NAGVMQNPRHLVRRRGQEARLRCSPMKGHSHVYWYRQLPEEGLKFMVYLQKENIIDESGMPKERFSAEFPKEGPSILRIQQVVRGDSAAYFCASSPYTDTQYFGPGTRLTVL.

With regard to this clonotype: The conserved closing phenylalanine or tryptophan is absent in this CDR3, likely reflecting a read error. No DNA is shown, since the ends of the CDR3 on it are uncertain; the CDR3 is the one TCRdb lists. The chain employs TRBV7-2 and TRBJ1-1; the table assigns TRBD1, which was not confirmed against the DNA. The CDR3 is 9 amino acids long, termini counted. Germline loops: CDR1 SGHTA, CDR2 FQGNSA. The CDR3 spells CASSLVRPG.

This rearrangement joins TRBV3-1 to TRBJ1-2; TRBD1 aligns across 8 bases. CDR1 LGHDT and CDR2 YNNKEL come from the germline V gene (reference sequence). J lost 8 bases, V lost 4 bases, and 12 bases had no gene match. The CDR3 spans 15 residues. CDR3 sequence: CASSPPTGGARGYTF. CDR3 bases: TGTGCCAGCAGCCCTCCAACAGGGGGGGCTCGGGGCTACACCTTC.

V gene TRBV3-1 combines with J gene TRBJ2-1, with 15 bases fitting TRBD2. The germline CDR1 and CDR2 sequences are LGHDT and YNNKEL (reference sequence). V dropped 4 bases and J dropped 15; count of bases not matched to a gene: 10. There are 15 residues in the CDR3. CDR3 amino acids: CASSLWTSGGAYPFF. Here the CDR3 DNA reads TGTGCCAGCAGCCTCTGGACTAGCGGGGGGGCTTATCCGTTCTTC.

This clonotype has a count of ten or more. The chain has TRBV6-2 or TRBV6-3 and TRBJ2-3; possibly TRBD1 for D (6 bases). V was cut by 2 bases and J by 9 bases, with 18 bases left in between. In germline, CDR1 is MNHEY, CDR2 SVGEGT. The CDR3 has 15 amino acids. CDR3 coding DNA: TGTGCCAGCAGTTACGAAGGGGGAACCCCAGGGACGCAGTATTTT. It specifies CASSYEGGTPGTQYF.

This clonotype was seen at least ten times. The V gene is TRBV7-9, the J gene TRBJ2-3; TRBD2 agrees at 13 bases. The CDR3 has 15 amino acids. Germline V gene sequence: CDR1 SEHNR, CDR2 FQNEAQ (reference sequence). Unmatched junction bases numbered 1, after V lost 3 bases and J lost 4 bases. The CDR3 DNA sequence: TGTGCCAGCAGCTTGGGGACTAGCGGGGCAGATACGCAGTATTTT. Protein sequence: CASSLGTSGADTQYF.

The chain is built from TRBV7-2 and TRBJ1-2; 8 bases map to TRBD1. After removal of 2 bases from V and 8 bases from J, the junction contained 16 bases not matched to a gene. Germline V gene data show CDR1 as SGHTA and CDR2 as FQGNSA. The CDR3 runs 17 residues. CDR3 sequence (DNA): TGTGCCAGCAGCTTAAATCGCCGGACAGGGTCAAATAGAGGCTACACCTTC. Its protein is CASSLNRRTGSNRGYTF.

This clonotype has a handful of counts. This rearrangement joins TRBV5-4 to TRBJ2-7, with TRBD1 matching over 7 bases. This CDR3 is 14 amino acids long. Germline V gives CDR1 SGHNT, CDR2 YYREEE (reference sequence). Trimming took 0 bases from V and 4 from J; bases not matched to a gene: 4. The CDR3 loop is CASSLEGGTYEQYF. Written as DNA, the CDR3 is TGTGCCAGCAGCTTGGAAGGGGGCACGTACGAGCAGTACTTC.

In this sample, this clonotype turned up a few times. In DNA, the CDR3 is TGTGCCAGCAGCGTTTCAACAGGGGGTGAAGCTTTCTTT. Translated: CASSVSTGGEAFF. The chain is built from TRBV9 and TRBJ1-1, with TRBD1 identical over 8 bases. V trimming: 2 bases; J trimming: 7 bases; junction bases outside the gene matches: 4. The length of the CDR3 is 13 residues. The germline V gene encodes CDR1 SGDLS and CDR2 YYNGEE. The whole variable domain, remainder taken from reference TRBV9 and TRBJ1-1, is DSGVTQTPKHLITATGQRVTLRCSPRSGDLSVYWYQQSLDQGLQFLIQYYNGEERAKGNILERFSAQQFPDLHSELNLSSLELGDSALYFCASSVSTGGEAFFGQGTRLTVV.

The chain has TRBV6-2 or TRBV6-3 and TRBJ1-1; D is undetermined. There are 16 residues in the CDR3. The V end lost 7 bases, the J end lost 0 bases, and 18 bases lay between the germline ends. Germline V gene sequence: CDR1 MNHEY, CDR2 SVGEGT. DNA of the CDR3: TGTGCCAGCACCCCCCCGTGGACTTTTATGAACACTGAAGCTTTCTTT. Translated, it gives CASTPPWTFMNTEAFF.

V is TRBV12-3 or TRBV12-4 and J is TRBJ1-5, with 10 bases lining up with TRBD1. The CDR3 is 15 residues long. With V trimmed by 1 base and J by 9 bases, 6 bases remained unmatched. The CDR3 loop is CASSLGDRGHRPQHF. CDR3 DNA sequence: TGTGCCAGCAGTTTAGGAGACAGGGGGCATCGGCCCCAGCATTTT.

The chain combines TRBV6-2 or TRBV6-3 with TRBJ1-1; 9 bases are a match to TRBD1. The trim removed 6 bases at V and 11 bases at J, leaving 7 bases unmatched. Germline CDR1 MNHEY, CDR2 SVGEGT. The CDR3 length is 12 residues. DNA of the CDR3: TGTGCCAGCAGACGCGGGACAGGGCGGGCTTTCTTT. Translation: CASRRGTGRAFF.

The chain carries TRBV7-9 and TRBJ2-3, with 9 bases aligning to TRBD2. The CDR3 spans 15 residues. Per germline, CDR1 SEHNR and CDR2 FQNEAQ (reference sequence). V was clipped by 7 bases and J by 6 bases; unmatched bases: 11. The CDR3 nucleotides are TGTGCCAGCACGCTGTTAGCGGGGGCTCGGGATACGCAGTATTTT. Translation gives CASTLLAGARDTQYF.

This clonotype was counted many times. The V and J genes are TRBV7-6 and TRBJ2-3, with D possibly TRBD2 on 6 matching bases. Trimming removed 5 bases at V and 2 bases at J, with 20 bases between. CDR1 SGHVS and CDR2 FNYEAQ come from the germline V gene. The CDR3 extends over 17 amino acids. The CDR3 nucleotides read TGTGCCAGCAGCCCGGACCAGCGGGCGTTAAACACAGATACGCAGTATTTT. It encodes CASSPDQRALNTDTQYF.